These T cell receptor beta chains were read from a single sample in a study of blood T cell repertoires in COVID-19. TCRdb's table, derived via immunoSEQ multiplex PCR, lists solely in-frame clones and lacks some. The sample yields some 250,000 clones, 65% to 85% seen once. The material sequenced was peripheral blood. The receptor set was obtained from a man older than 75 with acute or convalescent COVID-19. Each CDR3 is given with its conserved first and last residue. A D gene is named only where the DNA matches it firmly. Expanded clones get a size class; other rows say once, few or many, or leave the size out.

v_gene,abundance,len,d_gene,j_gene,CDR3aa,CDR3nt
TRBV28,once,15,TRBD2,TRBJ2-7,CASTTSGGSSYEQYF,TGTGCCAGCACCACCTCGGGGGGGAGCTCCTACGAGCAGTACTTC
TRBV10-3,.,21,TRBD2,TRBJ2-3,CAIRPIAGGARQPDKTDTQYF,TGTGCCATCAGACCTATAGCGGGAGGAGCACGACAGCCGGACAAAACAGATACGCAGTATTTT
TRBV7-3,once,15,TRBD1,TRBJ2-2,CASTENRGGTGELFF,TGTGCCAGCACCGAAAACAGGGGCGGCACCGGGGAGCTGTTTTTT
TRBV5-1,once,15,.,TRBJ2-2,CASSLATYQTGELFF,TGCGCCAGCAGCTTGGCCACCTACCAAACCGGGGAGCTGTTTTTT
TRBV6-9,.,14,.,TRBJ2-5,CASRRADSQETQYF,TGTGCCAGCAGAAGAGCGGACAGTCAAGAGACCCAGTACTTC
TRBV28,.,14,.,TRBJ1-1,CASSWAGVYTEAFF,TGTGCCAGCAGTTGGGCGGGGGTGTACACTGAAGCTTTCTTT
TRBV28,few,15,TRBD1,TRBJ2-4,CASSSATQGANIQYF,TGTGCCAGCAGTTCGGCGACGCAGGGGGCGAACATTCAGTACTTC
TRBV18,.,15,TRBD2,TRBJ2-7,CASSPRLGGGYEQYF,TGTGCCAGCTCACCAAGATTGGGGGGGGGCTACGAGCAGTACTTC
TRBV27,few,17,.,TRBJ2-7,CASSAGGRRSPSYEQYF,TGTGCCAGCAGTGCCGGGGGACGGAGATCCCCTTCCTACGAGCAGTACTTC
TRBV19,.,15,.,TRBJ1-2,CASSSYTDINYGYTF,TGTGCCAGTAGCTCGTACACAGATATTAACTATGGCTACACCTTC
TRBV7-2,few,13,TRBD1,TRBJ1-2,CASSPDRGGGYTF,TGTGCCAGCAGCCCCGACAGGGGGGGAGGCTACACCTTC
TRBV11-2,.,19,TRBD2,TRBJ2-5,CASSLGTGRLAGGGETQYF,TGTGCCAGCAGCTTAGGGACAGGTAGACTAGCGGGAGGTGGAGAGACCCAGTACTTC
TRBV9,.,13,TRBD2,TRBJ2-3,CASSGPSGTTEYF,TGTGCCAGCAGCGGCCCCTCCGGGACTACCGAGTATTTT
TRBV29-1,once,14,TRBD2,TRBJ2-3,CSVRSGGNTDTQYF,TGCAGCGTACGTAGCGGGGGGAACACAGATACGCAGTATTTT
TRBV19,.,17,.,TRBJ2-2,CASSILVRSGSAGELFF,TGTGCCAGTAGTATTTTGGTGCGTTCGGGGAGCGCCGGGGAGCTGTTTTTT
TRBV28,.,14,.,TRBJ1-4,CASSMTVAPEKLFF,TGTGCCAGCAGCATGACAGTTGCACCTGAAAAACTGTTTTTT
TRBV27,once,14,TRBD2,TRBJ2-1,CASKRVAGGDEQFF,TGTGCCAGCAAACGAGTAGCGGGAGGGGATGAGCAGTTCTTC
TRBV9,.,15,TRBD1,TRBJ2-1,CASSVDPLTGAGQFF,TGTGCCAGCAGCGTAGACCCCCTCACAGGGGCAGGGCAGTTCTTC
TRBV16,.,14,.,TRBJ2-1,CASSLGRAPSEQFF,TGTGCCAGCAGCCTGGGCAGGGCCCCGTCTGAGCAGTTCTTC
TRBV24-1,.,15,.,TRBJ2-2,CATSVPGARTGELFF,TGTGCCACCAGTGTTCCAGGGGCTAGGACCGGGGAGCTGTTTTTT
TRBV2,few,16,TRBD2,TRBJ2-7,CASSGRRLAGVPEQYF,TGTGCCAGCAGTGGACGCCGACTAGCGGGAGTGCCAGAGCAGTACTTC
TRBV19,.,15,.,TRBJ2-1,CASSIEPTGNNEQFF,TGTGCCAGTAGTATAGAGCCGACAGGTAACAATGAGCAGTTCTTC
TRBV27,.,15,.,TRBJ2-7,CASSPGWDTTYEQYF,TGTGCCAGCAGCCCAGGATGGGACACCACCTACGAGCAGTACTTC
TRBV25-1,.,14,.,TRBJ2-2,CAMLGRFLTGELFF,TGTGCCATGCTAGGGAGATTCTTAACCGGGGAGCTGTTTTTT
TRBV5-1,.,13,TRBD1,TRBJ2-7,CASSSRQGYEQYF,TGCGCCAGCAGCTCGCGACAGGGCTACGAGCAGTACTTC
TRBV5-1,few,14,.,TRBJ2-7,CASSLAREPYEQYF,TGCGCCAGCAGCTTGGCTCGGGAGCCCTACGAGCAGTACTTC
TRBV5-1,.,16,TRBD2,TRBJ2-1,CASRRLAGAIYNEQFF,TGCGCCAGCAGACGACTAGCGGGAGCCATTTACAATGAGCAGTTCTTC
TRBV7-6,.,16,TRBD1,TRBJ1-3,CASSLATGVSGNTIYF,TGTGCCAGCAGCTTGGCGACAGGGGTCTCTGGAAACACCATATATTTT
TRBV6-5,.,14,TRBD1,TRBJ1-5,CASSYGQGSQPQHF,TGTGCCAGCAGTTATGGACAGGGGAGTCAGCCCCAGCATTTT
TRBV19,once,13,TRBD2,TRBJ2-7,CASRLAGGREQYF,TGTGCCAGCAGACTAGCGGGAGGCCGCGAGCAGTACTTC
TRBV21-1,.,16,.,TRBJ1-2,CASSKVRGTGLNGYTF,TGTGCCAGCAGCAAAGTAAGGGGGACAGGGTTGAATGGCTACACCTTC
TRBV5-1,.,14,.,TRBJ1-6,CASSQGGYDSPLHF,TGCGCCAGCAGCCAGGGAGGGTATGATTCACCCCTCCACTTT
TRBV28,.,17,TRBD2,TRBJ2-7,CASSLPRTSGRAVEQYF,TGTGCCAGCAGTTTACCCAGGACTAGCGGGAGGGCAGTCGAGCAGTACTTC
TRBV28,.,15,.,TRBJ2-3,CASSYAAWRGGPQYF,TGTGCCAGCAGTTACGCCGCCTGGCGGGGAGGTCCGCAGTATTTT
TRBV7-3,.,13,TRBD2,TRBJ2-1,CASSLKTSGKQFF,TGTGCCAGCAGCTTAAAGACTAGCGGAAAGCAGTTCTTC
TRBV10-3,once,17,TRBD1,TRBJ2-5,CAISDTLGQSLGETQYF,TGTGCCATCAGTGATACCTTGGGACAGTCCCTCGGAGAGACCCAGTACTTC
TRBV30,.,16,TRBD1,TRBJ1-5,CAWSVLGGASNQPQHF,TGTGCCTGGAGTGTACTAGGGGGCGCTAGCAATCAGCCCCAGCATTTT
TRBV4-1,once,17,TRBD1,TRBJ2-4,CASSQDSSGTGGNIQYF,TGCGCCAGCAGCCAGGATTCGTCCGGGACAGGAGGAAACATTCAGTACTTC
TRBV20-1,.,14,.,TRBJ1-1,CSASQEARHTEAFF,TGCAGTGCTAGTCAGGAGGCCCGGCACACTGAAGCTTTCTTT
TRBV3-1/TRBV3-2,few,14,.,TRBJ1-5,CASSQAGGNQPQHF,TGTGCCAGCAGCCAAGCGGGGGGGAATCAGCCCCAGCATTTT
TRBV5-4,.,15,TRBD2,TRBJ2-3,CASSIGGGYTDTQYF,TGTGCCAGCAGCATCGGGGGGGGCTACACAGATACGCAGTATTTT